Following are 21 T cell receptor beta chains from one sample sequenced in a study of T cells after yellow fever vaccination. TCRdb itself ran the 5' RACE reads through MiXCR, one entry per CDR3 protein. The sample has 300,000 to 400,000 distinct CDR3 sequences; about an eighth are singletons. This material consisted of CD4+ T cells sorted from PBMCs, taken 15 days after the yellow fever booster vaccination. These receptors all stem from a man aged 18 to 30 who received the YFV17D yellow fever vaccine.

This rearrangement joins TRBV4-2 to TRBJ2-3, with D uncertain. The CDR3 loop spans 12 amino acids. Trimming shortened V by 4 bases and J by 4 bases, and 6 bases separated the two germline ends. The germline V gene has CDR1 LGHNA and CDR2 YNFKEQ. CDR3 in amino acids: CASSREADTQYF. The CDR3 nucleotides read TGTGCCAGCAGCCGCGAGGCAGATACGCAGTATTTT.

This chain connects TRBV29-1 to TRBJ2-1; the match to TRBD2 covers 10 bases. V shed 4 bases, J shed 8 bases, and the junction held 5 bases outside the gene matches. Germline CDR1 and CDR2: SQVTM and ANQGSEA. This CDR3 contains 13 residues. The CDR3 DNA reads TGCAGCGTTGCCGGGACTAGCGTCGATGAGCAGTTCTTC. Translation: CSVAGTSVDEQFF.

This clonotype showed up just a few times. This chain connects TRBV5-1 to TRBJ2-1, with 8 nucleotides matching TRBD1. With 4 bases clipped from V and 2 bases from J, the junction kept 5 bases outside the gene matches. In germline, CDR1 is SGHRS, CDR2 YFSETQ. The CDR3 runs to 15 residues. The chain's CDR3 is CASSPWTGPYNEQFF. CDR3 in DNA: TGCGCCAGCAGCCCTTGGACAGGGCCCTACAATGAGCAGTTCTTC.

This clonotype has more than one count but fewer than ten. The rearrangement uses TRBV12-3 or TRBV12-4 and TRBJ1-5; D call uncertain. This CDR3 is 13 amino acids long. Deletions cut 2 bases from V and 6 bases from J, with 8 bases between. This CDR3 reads CASSLTPAQPQHF. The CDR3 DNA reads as TGTGCCAGCAGTTTAACTCCGGCTCAGCCCCAGCATTTT.

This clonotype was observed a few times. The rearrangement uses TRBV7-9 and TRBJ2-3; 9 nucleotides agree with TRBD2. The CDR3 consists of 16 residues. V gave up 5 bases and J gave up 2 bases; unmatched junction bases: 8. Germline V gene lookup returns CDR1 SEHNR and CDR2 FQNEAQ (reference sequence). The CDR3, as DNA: TGTGCCAGCAGCCAAAACCTAGCGGGGCTCACAGATACGCAGTATTTT. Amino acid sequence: CASSQNLAGLTDTQYF.

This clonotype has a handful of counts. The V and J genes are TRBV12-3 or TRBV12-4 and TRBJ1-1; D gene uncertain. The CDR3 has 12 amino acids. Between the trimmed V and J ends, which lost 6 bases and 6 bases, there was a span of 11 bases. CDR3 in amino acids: CASRSDGPEAFF. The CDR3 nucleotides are TGTGCCAGCAGGTCCGATGGGCCTGAAGCTTTCTTT.

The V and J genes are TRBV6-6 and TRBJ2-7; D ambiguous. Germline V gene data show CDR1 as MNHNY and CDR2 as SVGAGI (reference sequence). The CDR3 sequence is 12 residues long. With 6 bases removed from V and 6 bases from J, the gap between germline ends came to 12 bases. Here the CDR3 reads CASRNADSEQYF. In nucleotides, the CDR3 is TGTGCCAGCAGGAACGCCGACTCCGAGCAGTACTTC.

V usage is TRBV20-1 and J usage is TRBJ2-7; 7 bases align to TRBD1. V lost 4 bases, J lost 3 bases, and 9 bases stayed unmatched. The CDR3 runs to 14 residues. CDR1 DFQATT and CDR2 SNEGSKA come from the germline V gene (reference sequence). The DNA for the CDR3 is TGCAGTGCTAAAGGGACAGTACTTAACTACGAGCAGTACTTC. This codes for CSAKGTVLNYEQYF.

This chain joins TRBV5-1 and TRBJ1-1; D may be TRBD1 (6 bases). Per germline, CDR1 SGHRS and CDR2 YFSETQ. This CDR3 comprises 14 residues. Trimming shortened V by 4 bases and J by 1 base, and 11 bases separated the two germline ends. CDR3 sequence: CASSVLQGNTEAFF. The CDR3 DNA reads TGCGCCAGCAGCGTGTTACAGGGGAACACTGAAGCTTTCTTT.

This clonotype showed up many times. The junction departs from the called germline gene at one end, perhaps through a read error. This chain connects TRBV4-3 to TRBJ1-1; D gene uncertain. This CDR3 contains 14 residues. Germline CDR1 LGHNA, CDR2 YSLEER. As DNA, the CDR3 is TGCGCCAGCAGCCAAGATACGGATAACAGTGAAGCTTTCTTT. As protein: CASSQDTDNSEAFF.

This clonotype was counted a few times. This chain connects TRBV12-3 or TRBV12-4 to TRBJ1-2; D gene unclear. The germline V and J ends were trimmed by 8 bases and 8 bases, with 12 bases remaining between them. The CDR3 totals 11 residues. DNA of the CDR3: TGTGCCAGCGGGTCAGTAGGAGGCTACACCTTC. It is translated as CASGSVGGYTF.

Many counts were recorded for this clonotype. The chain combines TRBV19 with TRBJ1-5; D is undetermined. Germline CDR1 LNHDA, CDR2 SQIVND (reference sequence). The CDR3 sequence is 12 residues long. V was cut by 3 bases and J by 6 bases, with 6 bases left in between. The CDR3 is CASSIGSQPQHF. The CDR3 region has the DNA TGTGCCAGTAGTATCGGTTCTCAGCCCCAGCATTTT.

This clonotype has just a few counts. For the CDR3, the DNA is TGTGCCAGCAGGCTCGGGACACCCGAGACCCAGTACTTC. It yields the protein CASRLGTPETQYF. V gene TRBV28 combines with J gene TRBJ2-5; weak D call: TRBD1 (6 bases). This CDR3 comprises 13 residues. The V end was cut by 6 bases, the J end by 5 bases, with 13 bases between. Germline V gene lookup returns CDR1 MDHEN and CDR2 SYDVKM.

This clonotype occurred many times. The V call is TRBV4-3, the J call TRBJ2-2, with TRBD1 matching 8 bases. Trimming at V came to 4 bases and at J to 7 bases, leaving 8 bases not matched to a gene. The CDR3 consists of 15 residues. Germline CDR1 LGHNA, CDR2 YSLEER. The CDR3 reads CASSLTGGYGGELFF. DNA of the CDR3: TGCGCCAGCAGCCTTACAGGGGGTTATGGCGGGGAGCTGTTTTTT.

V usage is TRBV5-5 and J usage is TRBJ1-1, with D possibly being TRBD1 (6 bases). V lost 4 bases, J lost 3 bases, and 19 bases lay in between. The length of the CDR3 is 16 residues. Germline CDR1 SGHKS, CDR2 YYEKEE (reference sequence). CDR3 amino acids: CASSTGQTSRDTEAFF. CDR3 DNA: TGTGCCAGCAGCACTGGACAGACGTCAAGGGACACTGAAGCTTTCTTT. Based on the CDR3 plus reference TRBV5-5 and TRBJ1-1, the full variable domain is DAGVTQSPTHLIKTRGQQVTLRCSPISGHKSVSWYQQVLGQGPQFIFQYYEKEERGRGNFPDRFSARQFPNYSSELNVNALLLGDSALYLCASSTGQTSRDTEAFFGQGTRLTVV.

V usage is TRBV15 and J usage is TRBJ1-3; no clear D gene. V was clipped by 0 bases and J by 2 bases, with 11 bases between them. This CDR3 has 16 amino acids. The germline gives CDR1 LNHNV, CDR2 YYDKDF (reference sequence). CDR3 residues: CATSRDLPATGNTIYF. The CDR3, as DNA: TGTGCCACCAGCAGAGATCTTCCTGCTACTGGAAACACCATATATTTT.

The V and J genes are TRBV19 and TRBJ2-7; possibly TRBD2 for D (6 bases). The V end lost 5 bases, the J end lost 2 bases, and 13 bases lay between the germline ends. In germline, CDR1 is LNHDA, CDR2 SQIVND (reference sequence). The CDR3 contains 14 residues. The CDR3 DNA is TGTGCCAGTAGTTCGGGACTTAGACCCTACGAGCAGTACGTC. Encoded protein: CASSSGLRPYEQYV.

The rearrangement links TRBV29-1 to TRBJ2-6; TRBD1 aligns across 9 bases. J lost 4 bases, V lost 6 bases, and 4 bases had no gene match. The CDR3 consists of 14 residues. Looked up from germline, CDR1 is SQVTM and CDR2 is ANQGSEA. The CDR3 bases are TGCAGCGTACAGGGGGCGGCAGGGGCCAACGTCCTGACTTTC. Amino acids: CSVQGAAGANVLTF. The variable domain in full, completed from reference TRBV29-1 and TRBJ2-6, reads SAVISQKPSRDICQRGTSLTIQCQVDSQVTMMFWYRQQPGQSLTLIATANQGSEATYESGFVIDKFPISRPNLTFSTLTVSNMSPEDSSIYLCSVQGAAGANVLTFGAGSRLTVL.

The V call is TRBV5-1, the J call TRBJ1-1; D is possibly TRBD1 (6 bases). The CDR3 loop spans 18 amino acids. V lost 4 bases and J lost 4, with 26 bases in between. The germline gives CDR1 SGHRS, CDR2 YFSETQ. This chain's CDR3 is CASSLRPTGQGRGTEAFF. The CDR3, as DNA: TGCGCCAGCAGCCTCCGACCTACAGGGCAGGGGCGAGGCACTGAAGCTTTCTTT.

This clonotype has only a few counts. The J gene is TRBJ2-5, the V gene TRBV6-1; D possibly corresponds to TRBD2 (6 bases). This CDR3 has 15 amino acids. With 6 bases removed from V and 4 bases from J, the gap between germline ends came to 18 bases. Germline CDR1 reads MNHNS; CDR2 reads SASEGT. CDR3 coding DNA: TGTGCCAGCAGGGACTACGGGACTCTGCGAGAGACCCAGTACTTC. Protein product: CASRDYGTLRETQYF.

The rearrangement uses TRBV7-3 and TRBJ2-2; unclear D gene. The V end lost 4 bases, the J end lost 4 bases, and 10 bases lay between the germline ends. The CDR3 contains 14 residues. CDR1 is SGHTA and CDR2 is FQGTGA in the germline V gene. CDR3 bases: TGTGCCAGCAGCTCCCCCGGCGGCACCGGGGAGCTGTTTTTT. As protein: CASSSPGGTGELFF.